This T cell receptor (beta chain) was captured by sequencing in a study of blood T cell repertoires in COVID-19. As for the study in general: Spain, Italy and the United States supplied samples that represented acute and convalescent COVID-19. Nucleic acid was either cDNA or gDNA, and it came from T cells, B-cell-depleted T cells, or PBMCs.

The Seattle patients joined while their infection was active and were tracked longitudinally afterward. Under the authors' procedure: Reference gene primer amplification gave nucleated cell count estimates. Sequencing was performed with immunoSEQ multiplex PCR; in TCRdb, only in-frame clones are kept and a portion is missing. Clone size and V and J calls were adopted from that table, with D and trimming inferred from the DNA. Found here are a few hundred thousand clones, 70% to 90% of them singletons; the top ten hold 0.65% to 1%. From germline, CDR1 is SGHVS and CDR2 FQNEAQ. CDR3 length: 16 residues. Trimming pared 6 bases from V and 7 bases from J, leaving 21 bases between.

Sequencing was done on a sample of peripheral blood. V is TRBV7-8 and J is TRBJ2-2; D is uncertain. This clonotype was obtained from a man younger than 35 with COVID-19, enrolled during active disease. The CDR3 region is CASSQVRSSVGGELFF. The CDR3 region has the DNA TGTGCCAGCAGTCAAGTCCGGTCCTCCGTTGGCGGGGAGCTGTTTTTT.